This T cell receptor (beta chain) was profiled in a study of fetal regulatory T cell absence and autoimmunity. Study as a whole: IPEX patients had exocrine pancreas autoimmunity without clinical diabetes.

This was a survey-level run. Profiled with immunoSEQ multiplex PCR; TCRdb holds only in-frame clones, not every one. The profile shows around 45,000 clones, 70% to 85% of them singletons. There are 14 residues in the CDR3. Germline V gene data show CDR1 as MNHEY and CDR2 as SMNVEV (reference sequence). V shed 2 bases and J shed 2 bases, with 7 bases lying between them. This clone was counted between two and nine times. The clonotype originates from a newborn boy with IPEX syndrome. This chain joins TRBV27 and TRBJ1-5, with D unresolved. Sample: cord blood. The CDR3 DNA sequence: TGTGCCAGCAGTTTACGGGTTGGCAATCAGCCCCAGCATTTT. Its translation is CASSLRVGNQPQHF.